This TCR beta chain was observed in a study of regulatory dendritic cells for organ transplantation. Notes on the study in general: Memory CD8+ clonal expansion seemed more limited with regulatory than mature dendritic cells. Naive CD4+ and CD8+ repertoires were highly diverse; memory CD8+ was most oligoclonal. Of resting T cell subsets, memory CD8+ had the most alloreactive clonotypes.

The table came from immunoSEQ multiplex PCR; TCRdb's copy has only in-frame clones and leaves some out. This repertoire shows roughly 27,000 clones, approximately 79% found once; its top ten account for roughly 2.2%. Details on this clone: Its matching antigen is unknown.

Naive CD45RA+ and memory CD45RO+ CD4+ or CD8+ T cells were FACS-sorted. Germline trimming cut 4 bases from V and 7 bases from J; bases unmatched to any gene: 13. Germline V gene sequence: CDR1 MGHDK, CDR2 SYGVNS. This CDR3 is built from 15 residues. This TCR was recovered from a human donor in good health. The chain uses TRBV25-1 and TRBJ2-7, with 7 bases that match TRBD2. The sequenced sample consisted of memory CD4+ T cells from blood. Subset meaning: CD45RO+ memory T cells. CDR3 nucleotide sequence: TGTGCCAGCAGTGTAGCGGGCAGTCCCCTACGGGAGCAGTACTTC. Translated, it gives CASSVAGSPLREQYF.